The entry below describes one T cell receptor beta chain. The target antigen is unknown. With 7 bases removed from V and 1 base from J, the gap between germline ends came to 13 bases. The germline V gene encodes CDR1 LNHDA and CDR2 SQIVND (reference sequence). The CDR3 runs 15 residues. The data originate from a study of T cell responses to AZD1222 COVID-19 vaccine. General observations from the study: Among those given AZD1222, only six were seropositive at baseline. Repertoire collection took place solely once the T cell response had peaked. The sample set comprised mostly white British donors with more females, and clonal diversity was possibly underestimated.

TCRdb's table, derived via immunoSEQ multiplex PCR, lists solely in-frame clones and lacks some. The data show fewer than 120,000 clones, 70% to 90% seen once. Some second doses came at about 4 weeks and others at about 12 weeks; these were pooled. The chain uses TRBV19 and TRBJ2-2; no firm D call. Source: peripheral blood, taken 28 days after the second AZD1222 dose. The TCR comes from an adult who received the AZD1222 COVID-19 vaccine. The CDR3 region is CASTLTLGNTGELFF. CDR3 nucleotide sequence: TGTGCCAGTACCCTAACCTTGGGGAACACCGGGGAGCTGTTTTTT.